The rows below give T cell receptor beta chains drawn from one sample of a study of glioma-infiltrating T cells. MiXCR, applied by TCRdb to the multiplex PCR reads, yields one record per CDR3 protein. The table records approximately 100,000 distinct CDR3 sequences, 25% to 30% of them present only once. What was sequenced was glioma tissue, nonneoplastic brain tissue, or PBMCs (not recorded which). The receptors were sampled from a human donor with low-grade glioma or glioblastoma, undergoing nonglioma brain surgery, or in good health (not recorded which). CDR3s include the opening cysteine and the closing phenylalanine or tryptophan. D genes are given only for firm matches. Rows give clone size only sometimes, using once, few, many, or a class for an expanded clone.

TRBV5-1	many	-	TRBJ1-1	TGCGCCAGCAGCTTGGTTGCAGGGGACCCTGAAGCTTTCTTT	CASSLVAGDPEAFF
TRBV20-1	many	TRBD1	TRBJ1-1	TGCAGTGCCCAACGTGGGACAGGGGGCCCTGAAGCTTTCTTT	CSAQRGTGGPEAFF
TRBV4-1	few	-	TRBJ2-7	TGCGCCAGCAGCCAGGGCGACAGCCAGCCGTGGGAGCAGTACTTC	CASSQGDSQPWEQYF
TRBV29-1	many	TRBD2	TRBJ2-3	TGCAGCGGGGGGACTAGCGGGACCACAGATACGCAGTATTTT	CSGGTSGTTDTQYF
TRBV6-2/TRBV6-3	many	TRBD2	TRBJ2-2	TGTGCCAGCAAGGAGCGGGAGTACACCGGGGAGCTGTTTTTT	CASKEREYTGELFF
TRBV27	many	TRBD1	TRBJ2-3	TGTGCCAGCAGAAGGGACAGAACCACAGATACGCAGTATTTT	CASRRDRTTDTQYF
TRBV11-1	-	-	TRBJ2-3	TGTGCCAGCACCCGAGTAGGGGGGACAGATACACAGTATTTT	CASTRVGGTDTQYF
TRBV27	many	-	TRBJ2-7	TGTGCCAGCAGTTTATCGCTGGACCGCACCTACGAGCAGTACTTC	CASSLSLDRTYEQYF
TRBV29-1	once	-	TRBJ1-3	TGCAGCGTCCGACAGGTGGCTGGAAACACCATATATTTT	CSVRQVAGNTIYF
TRBV12-3/TRBV12-4	few	TRBD1	TRBJ2-3	TGTGCCAGCAGTTACAGGGGGTCAGATACGCAGTATTTT	CASSYRGSDTQYF
TRBV27	-	-	TRBJ2-1	TGTGCCAGCAGTCCCGGGACAAGGATGAAGCACTATGAGCAGTTCTTC	CASSPGTRMKHYEQFF
TRBV7-2	-	TRBD2	TRBJ2-1	TGTGCCAGCAGAGAGCTGGCGGGAGATAGGTTCAATGAGCAGTTCTTC	CASRELAGDRFNEQFF
TRBV6-1	many	-	TRBJ2-1	TGTGCCAGCAGTGCCCCCAGAGCCTCCTACAATGAGCAGTTCTTC	CASSAPRASYNEQFF
TRBV12-3/TRBV12-4	many	-	TRBJ1-1	TGTGCCAGCAACCAACAGGGTTGGAGCACTGAAGCTTTCTTT	CASNQQGWSTEAFF
TRBV6-1	many	-	TRBJ1-5	TGTGCCAGCGGTTTGGGTGGGGGGGCAAATCAGCCCCAGCATTTT	CASGLGGGANQPQHF
TRBV20-1	many	TRBD2	TRBJ2-2	TGCAGTGCTCATAGCGGGGCGAACACCGGGGAGCTGTTTTTT	CSAHSGANTGELFF
TRBV4-3	many	TRBD2	TRBJ2-3	TGCGCCAGCAGCCAAGAACTAGCGGGTACAGATACGCAGTATTTT	CASSQELAGTDTQYF
TRBV3-1	few	TRBD1	TRBJ2-1	TGTGCCAGCAGCCCTGCGGGACAGGGGATCTACAATGAGCAGTTCTTC	CASSPAGQGIYNEQFF
TRBV7-2	many	TRBD2	TRBJ2-1	TGTGCCAGCAGCTTAGTGATTGGCGCGGGGGGGAACAATGAGCAGTTCTTC	CASSLVIGAGGNNEQFF
TRBV29-1	once	TRBD2	TRBJ2-3	TGCAGCGTTGAAAGGATAGCGGGAGGGCCCCCAGATACGCAGTATTTT	CSVERIAGGPPDTQYF
TRBV5-1	few	-	TRBJ2-7	TGCGCCAGCAGCTGGGACCGGGAGTCCTACTCCTACGAGCAGTACTTC	CASSWDRESYSYEQYF
TRBV5-1	few	-	TRBJ1-1	TGCGCCAGCAGCTTGGCATACGGGACGGACAACACTGAAGCTTTCTTT	CASSLAYGTDNTEAFF
TRBV11-2	many	TRBD2	TRBJ2-7	TGTGCCAGCAATAGCGGGGGCTCCTACGAGCAGTACTTC	CASNSGGSYEQYF
TRBV7-9	few	TRBD1	TRBJ1-6	TGTGCCAGCAGCCTCCGGGACAGCTATAATTCACCCCTCCACTTT	CASSLRDSYNSPLHF
TRBV4-3	-	-	TRBJ2-5	TGCGCCAGCAGCCAGGTGTGGGGCGGGGCAGGCCAAGAGACCCAGTACTTC	CASSQVWGGAGQETQYF
TRBV7-2	many	-	TRBJ1-5	TGTGCCAGCAGCGTACACTCCGGTCAGCCCCAGCATTTT	CASSVHSGQPQHF
TRBV19	many	-	TRBJ2-5	TGTGCCAGTAGTATAGCAGCGACACAAGAGACCCAGTACTTC	CASSIAATQETQYF
TRBV27	many	TRBD1	TRBJ2-7	TGTGCCAGCAGCCTCGGGCGGGACAGGTCCTACGAGCAGTACTTC	CASSLGRDRSYEQYF
TRBV5-1	few	-	TRBJ2-7	TGCGCCAGCAGCATGCTCCCGGGAACATACGAGCAGTACTTC	CASSMLPGTYEQYF
TRBV7-2	many	-	TRBJ2-1	TGTGCCAGCGTTTACCTCCTCCGAGGGCCGGGTGAGCAGTTCTTC	CASVYLLRGPGEQFF
TRBV5-1	once	-	TRBJ1-2	TGCGCCAGCCCACAGGGAGGGGGCTATGGCTACACCTTC	CASPQGGGYGYTF
TRBV5-6	-	TRBD1	TRBJ1-2	TGTGCCAGCAGCCAGACAGGGAACTATGGCTACACCTTC	CASSQTGNYGYTF
TRBV24-1	many	-	TRBJ1-1	TGTGCCACCACTTGGGACGGACTGAACACTGAAGCTTTCTTT	CATTWDGLNTEAFF
TRBV5-1	many	-	TRBJ2-7	TGCGCCAGCAGCTTGGAGGGAGAGCAGTACTTC	CASSLEGEQYF
TRBV7-2	many	-	TRBJ1-2	TGTGCCAGCAGCTTAGAAGCAGGCAGTCCCATCTATGGCTACACCTTC	CASSLEAGSPIYGYTF
TRBV5-1	-	TRBD1	TRBJ2-7	TGCGCCAGCAGCTTGCTTTCACAGGGGGGTTCCTACGAGCAGTACTTC	CASSLLSQGGSYEQYF
TRBV6-6	many	-	TRBJ1-6	TGTGCCAGCAGTTACAAGTCTATTGGGACACCCCTCCACTTT	CASSYKSIGTPLHF
TRBV7-2	many	-	TRBJ2-7	TGTGCCAGCAGCTTAGGGTTTCGGGAGCAGTACTTC	CASSLGFREQYF
TRBV6-1	medium-sized	-	TRBJ2-2	TGTGCCAGCAGCCTACGACGGAACACCGGGGAGCTGTTTTTT	CASSLRRNTGELFF
TRBV7-2	many	-	TRBJ2-7	TGTGCCAGCAGTTCTAGCAGGGATTGGTACGAGCAGTACTTC	CASSSSRDWYEQYF